The 27 T cell receptor beta chains below were found in one sample sequenced in a study of blood T cell repertoires in COVID-19. Here immunoSEQ multiplex PCR was the method, and the copy in TCRdb shows in-frame clones only, minus some. The sample lists roughly 100,000 clones; 85% to 90% were seen once. Sequencing was carried out using peripheral blood. The receptor set was obtained from a man aged 50 to 59 with active or convalescent COVID-19.

This chain links TRBV5-8 with TRBJ1-1; 7 bases line up with TRBD1. This CDR3 has 15 amino acids. Per the germline V gene, CDR1 is SGHTS and CDR2 is YDEGEE. With V trimmed by 9 bases and J by 4 bases, 15 bases remained unmatched. CDR3 region: CATEGQSLWSTEAFF. CDR3 nucleotide sequence: TGTGCCACCGAGGGACAGTCGCTTTGGTCCACTGAAGCTTTCTTT.

V gene TRBV3-1 (or the pseudogene TRBV3-2) combines with J gene TRBJ2-5, with TRBD1 matching 11 bases. Losses at the gene ends were 4 bases for V and 5 bases for J; bases not matched to a gene: 6. This CDR3 spans 15 amino acids. The germline CDR1 and CDR2 sequences are LGHDT and YNNKEL (reference sequence). The chain's CDR3 is CASSPPGQGGETQYF. The CDR3 nucleotides are TGTGCCAGCAGCCCTCCGGGACAGGGGGGGGAGACCCAGTACTTC.

The rearrangement joins TRBV19 to TRBJ2-7, with 13 bases that match TRBD2. Trimming took 5 bases from V and 4 from J; bases not matched to a gene: 2. Per the germline V gene, CDR1 is LNHDA and CDR2 is SQIVND (reference sequence). The CDR3 is made up of 14 amino acids. CDR3 nucleotide sequence: TGTGCCAGTAGTTCGGGACTAGCGGGGTACGAGCAGTACTTC. This gives the protein CASSSGLAGYEQYF.

The chain couples TRBV9 to TRBJ1-2; possibly TRBD1 for D (6 bases). This CDR3 spans 15 amino acids. V lost 4 bases and J 4 bases, leaving 17 bases between the germline ends. The germline V gene encodes CDR1 SGDLS and CDR2 YYNGEE. Here the CDR3 DNA reads TGTGCCAGCAGCTTTCGACAGGCCGTTTGCTATGGCTACACCTTC. Translation gives CASSFRQAVCYGYTF.

This clone was detected only once. V and J are TRBV18 and TRBJ1-2; tentatively, D is TRBD1 (6 bases). Germline-derived CDR1 and CDR2 are KGHSH and LQKENI. The CDR3 loop spans 14 amino acids. Trimming removed 0 bases from V and 3 bases from J, with 8 bases in between. The CDR3 nucleotides are TGTGCCAGCTCACCACCCGCAGGGGACTATGGCTACACCTTC. This gives the protein CASSPPAGDYGYTF.

The chain is built from TRBV6-5 and TRBJ1-2; 7 bases fit TRBD1. V was pared by 6 bases and J by 3 bases, with 4 bases of the junction left unmatched. Per the germline V gene, CDR1 is MNHEY and CDR2 is SVGAGI. CDR3 length equals 13 residues. The CDR3 DNA follows: TGTGCCAGCAGGATCCAGGGGGACTATGGCTACACCTTC. It specifies CASRIQGDYGYTF.

J is TRBJ2-7 and V is TRBV11-2; 12 bases agree with TRBD2. The CDR3 is made up of 17 amino acids. V trimming: 5 bases; J trimming: 4 bases; junction bases outside the gene matches: 12. In germline, CDR1 is SGHAT, CDR2 FQNNGV. The CDR3 region has the DNA TGTGCCAGCAGCCTTTTACCGACTAGCGGGAGTTCATACGAGCAGTACTTC. Amino acids: CASSLLPTSGSSYEQYF.

The chain couples TRBV21-1 to TRBJ1-1; the DNA was not compared with TRBD1, the D call given in the table. TRBV21-1 represents a pseudogene. The CDR3 extends over 16 amino acids. The CDR3 is CASSNRPGQGNTEAFF. The CDR3 DNA sequence: TGTGCCAGCAGCAATCGGCCGGGACAGGGGAACACTGAAGCTTTCTTT.

The chain employs TRBV28 and TRBJ1-2; 9 bases map to TRBD1. Germline V lookup: CDR1 MDHEN, CDR2 SYDVKM. Germline trimming cut 4 bases from V and 8 bases from J; bases unmatched to any gene: 11. The CDR3 extends over 15 amino acids. The CDR3 nucleotides are TGTGCCAGCAGTTCCTATCGGACAGGGGACGACGGCTACACCTTC. It specifies CASSSYRTGDDGYTF.

The chain joins TRBV19 to TRBJ2-7; the D gene is possibly TRBD2 (6 bases). The CDR3 extends over 11 amino acids. V lost 5 bases and J lost 6, with 8 bases in between. Germline CDR1 LNHDA, CDR2 SQIVND (reference sequence). CDR3 nucleotides: TGTGCCAGTAGTTTGGGAGGCGAGCAGTACTTC. Its translation is CASSLGGEQYF.

This clone was picked up one time. The rearrangement joins TRBV30 to TRBJ2-5, with 10 bases that match TRBD1. CDR1 and CDR2 from the germline V gene are GTSNPN and SVGIG (reference sequence). The CDR3 consists of 12 residues. V lost 5 bases to trimming and J lost 3 bases; unmatched junction nucleotides: 0. CDR3 loop: CAWGQGEETQYF. The CDR3 coding sequence is TGTGCCTGGGGACAGGGGGAAGAGACCCAGTACTTC. Full variable domain (rest looked up from reference TRBV30 and TRBJ2-5): SQTIHQWPATLVQPVGSPLSLECTVEGTSNPNLYWYRQAAGRGLQLLFYSVGIGQISSEVPQNLSASRPQDRQFILSSKKLLLSDSGFYLCAWGQGEETQYFGPGTRLLVL.

This clone occurred a few times. This rearrangement joins TRBV5-8 to TRBJ2-7; 7 nucleotides agree with TRBD2. Trimming at V came to 0 bases and at J to 5 bases, leaving 8 bases not matched to a gene. The CDR3 runs 15 residues. Germline CDR1 is SGHTS and CDR2 is YDEGEE. CDR3 loop: CASSLGAGEVNEQYV. As DNA, the CDR3 is TGTGCCAGCAGCTTGGGTGCGGGGGAAGTGAACGAGCAGTACGTC.

This clone occurred once. V is TRBV5-6 and J is TRBJ1-1, with no clear D. The CDR3 has 16 residues. Germline-derived CDR1 and CDR2 are SGHDT and YYEEEE. Trimming removed 6 bases from V and 4 bases from J, with 22 bases in between. CDR3 DNA: TGTGCCAGCAAACTTGGGAGGGCGGCCCCGGGCACTGAAGCTTTCTTT. This encodes CASKLGRAAPGTEAFF.

The V gene is TRBV19, the J gene TRBJ1-6; no clear D. The germline V gene has CDR1 LNHDA and CDR2 SQIVND (reference sequence). Trimming cost V 7 bases and J 7 bases, with 14 bases left between them. This CDR3 comprises 14 residues. The CDR3 is CASKNRELNSPLHF. The CDR3 nucleotides are TGTGCCAGTAAAAATCGAGAATTAAATTCACCCCTCCACTTT.

The genes are TRBV18 and TRBJ1-6; the match to TRBD1 covers 7 bases. V lost 2 bases, J lost 9 bases, and 10 bases stayed unmatched. The CDR3 is 16 residues long. Germline values: CDR1 KGHSH, CDR2 LQKENI. CDR3: CASSPGQAGQGSPLHF. CDR3 sequence (DNA): TGTGCCAGCTCACCAGGACAGGCCGGGCAGGGTTCACCCCTCCACTTT.

This clone was seen just once. Other DNA sequences of this sample code for an identical CDR3. J is TRBJ1-1 and V is TRBV18; D is undetermined. The CDR3 is 13 amino acids. V was trimmed by 2 bases and J by 2 bases, leaving 6 bases between them. The germline CDR1 and CDR2 sequences are KGHSH and LQKENI. This CDR3 is CASSPADNTEAFF. CDR3 sequence (DNA): TGTGCCAGCTCACCAGCGGATAACACTGAAGCTTTCTTT.

The chain employs TRBV15 and TRBJ2-3, with 11 nucleotides matching TRBD1. Germline assignment: CDR1 LNHNV and CDR2 YYDKDF (reference sequence). This CDR3 is 15 amino acids long. V lost 6 bases, J lost 2 bases, and 4 bases stayed unmatched. As DNA, the CDR3 is TGTGCCACCAGAGCGGACAGGGGGCCCACAGATACGCAGTATTTT. Translating gives CATRADRGPTDTQYF.

The rearrangement uses TRBV19 and TRBJ2-7; the D gene is possibly TRBD2 (6 bases). V gave up 7 bases and J gave up 7 bases, with 20 bases separating them. This CDR3 is built from 14 residues. In germline, CDR1 is LNHDA, CDR2 SQIVND (reference sequence). DNA for the CDR3: TGTGCCAGTAACCCGGGGACTTCTACGTGGGAGCAGTACTTC. It yields the protein CASNPGTSTWEQYF.

The rearrangement links TRBV19 to TRBJ2-5; D perhaps matches TRBD1 (6 bases). Germline V gene lookup returns CDR1 LNHDA and CDR2 SQIVND (reference sequence). This CDR3 comprises 13 residues. Trimming cost V 9 bases and J 2 bases, with 13 bases left between them. The CDR3 coding sequence is TGTGCCAGCAAGGGGGACACACAAGAGACCCAGTACTTC. Amino acids: CASKGDTQETQYF.

This clone was observed once. J is TRBJ2-2 and V is TRBV30; tentative D call: TRBD1 (6 bases). Germline V CDR1 and CDR2: GTSNPN, SVGIG (reference sequence). The V gene lost 8 bases and the J gene lost 2 bases, with 18 bases spanning the gap. The CDR3 is 15 residues long. CDR3 sequence (DNA): TGTGCCGGACCCCGACAGGACGGAAACACCGGGGAGCTGTTTTTT. Its translation: CAGPRQDGNTGELFF.

The chain is built from TRBV7-2 and TRBJ1-3; 7 bases match TRBD1. The CDR3 has 13 amino acids. V lost 5 bases, J lost 5 bases, and 3 bases stayed unmatched. The germline CDR1 and CDR2 sequences are SGHTA and FQGNSA. CDR3 sequence reads: CASSAQGRNTIYF. DNA of the CDR3: TGTGCCAGCAGCGCACAGGGGAGAAACACCATATATTTT.

The chain recombines TRBV19 with TRBJ1-1; unclear D gene. V lost 2 bases and J 4 bases, leaving 17 bases between the germline ends. Germline V lookup: CDR1 LNHDA, CDR2 SQIVND (reference sequence). The CDR3 is made up of 16 amino acids. The CDR3 here is CASSIINRGVGTEAFF. CDR3 sequence (DNA): TGTGCCAGTAGTATAATAAACCGAGGCGTAGGCACTGAAGCTTTCTTT.

The rearrangement joins TRBV10-1 to TRBJ1-4, with a tentative D call TRBD1 (5 bases). Trimming stripped 2 bases from V and 5 bases from J, with 12 bases between. This CDR3 has 15 residues. The germline gives CDR1 WNHNN, CDR2 SYGVQD (reference sequence). CDR3 residues: CASSESSGGNEKLFF. The CDR3 nucleotides are TGCGCCAGCAGTGAGAGTTCGGGGGGGAATGAAAAACTGTTTTTT.

V and J are TRBV4-3 and TRBJ2-1; TRBD1 aligns across 8 bases. Trimming at V came to 0 bases and at J to 2 bases, leaving 6 bases not matched to a gene. In germline, CDR1 is LGHNA, CDR2 YSLEER. The CDR3 spans 17 residues. The CDR3 loop is CASSQDRGRGTYNEQFF. In nucleotides, the CDR3 is TGCGCCAGCAGCCAAGACAGGGGGCGTGGCACCTACAATGAGCAGTTCTTC.

The chain combines TRBV18 with TRBJ2-5; 7 bases are a match to TRBD1. V lost 4 bases and J lost 2; bases outside the gene matches: 7. This CDR3 is 15 amino acids long. Germline loops: CDR1 KGHSH, CDR2 LQKENI. The CDR3 region is CASSLMTGSQETQYF. The CDR3 DNA sequence: TGTGCCAGCTCACTAATGACAGGGTCACAAGAGACCCAGTACTTC.

V usage is TRBV9 and J usage is TRBJ1-4, with D tentatively TRBD1 (5 bases). Germline-derived CDR1 and CDR2 are SGDLS and YYNGEE. Trimming removed 3 bases at V and 2 bases at J, with 14 bases between. This CDR3 is 16 amino acids long. The chain's CDR3 is CASSEDPGSTNEKLFF. The CDR3 DNA is TGTGCCAGCAGCGAGGATCCAGGGTCGACTAATGAAAAACTGTTTTTT. Full variable domain (rest looked up from reference TRBV9 and TRBJ1-4): DSGVTQTPKHLITATGQRVTLRCSPRSGDLSVYWYQQSLDQGLQFLIQYYNGEERAKGNILERFSAQQFPDLHSELNLSSLELGDSALYFCASSEDPGSTNEKLFFGSGTQLSVL.

This chain joins TRBV18 and TRBJ2-1; D ambiguous. Per germline, CDR1 KGHSH and CDR2 LQKENI. The CDR3 has 16 residues. V lost 4 bases and J 7 bases, leaving 20 bases between the germline ends. This CDR3 reads CASSQRIGVFVNEQFF. CDR3 sequence (DNA): TGTGCCAGCTCACAACGGATTGGAGTTTTTGTAAATGAGCAGTTCTTC.